The clone carrying this T cell receptor (beta chain) was seen a few times. Its antigen is as yet unknown. This entry comes from a study of T-cell reconstitution after alpha-beta-depleted transplantation in children. Preparation of the TCRbeta library was carried out with unique molecular identifiers. TCRdb re-called the PCR reads through MiXCR, storing one row per CDR3 protein. This sample yields roughly 100,000 distinct CDR3 sequences, of which 5% to 6% are seen a single time; 5.5% to 7% belongs to the top ten. General study points: Recipient T cells and thymic progenitors that survived gave rise to the high TCRbeta diversity observed at day 60 in some patients.

Germline-derived CDR1 and CDR2 are MNHEY and SMNVEV (reference sequence). The CDR3 contains 12 residues. Trimming pared 2 bases from V and 10 bases from J, leaving 6 bases between. The chain uses TRBV27 and TRBJ1-6; D is ambiguous. The receptor was isolated from a female patient under 10 years old who had a stem cell transplant for Fanconi anemia, so the T cells may come from the graft donor. Source: PBMCs, mostly from graft donor cells, taken 60 days after TCRalphabeta/CD19-depleted stem cell transplant. CDR3 sequence (DNA): TGTGCCAGCAGTTTAGAGGGCTCACCCCTCCACTTT. Translating it yields CASSLEGSPLHF.